What follows describes a single T cell receptor (beta chain). The antigen remains unidentified. Together with a sample-barcoded 5' primer, a J-beta primer mix was included in a second PCR lasting about 7 to 12 cycles. MiXCR, applied by TCRdb to the 5' RACE reads, yields one record per CDR3 protein. The table lists over 500,000 distinct CDR3 sequences, about 50% of them singletons. With each sample, at least 5 micrograms of total RNA were extracted. This sample is drawn from a study of blood T cells in healthy people across ages. The V and J ends lost 3 bases and 1 base respectively, with 16 bases between them. This CDR3 is 17 amino acids long. Germline V lookup: CDR1 KGHDR, CDR2 SFDVKD. Findings of the study overall: Among T cells, TCR beta diversity per million cells dropped roughly linearly as age rose. Donor CMV status was unknown, possibly confounding expanded clonotype changes.

What was sequenced was blood. This clonotype originated in an elderly woman in good health. The V and J genes are TRBV24-1 and TRBJ2-3; D remains ambiguous. The CDR3 DNA sequence: TGTGCCACCAGTGATCCCCCTAATTATCGGGGCACAGATACGCAGTATTTT. Its protein is CATSDPPNYRGTDTQYF.